A selection of T cell receptor beta chains follows, all from one sample in a study of metastatic and nonmetastatic thyroid tumors. TCRdb re-processed the PCR reads through MiXCR. The sample yields 5,500 to 9,000 clones, 19% seen once. The sample consisted of adjacent normal tissue. These receptors were collected from a female donor with papillary thyroid cancer or a benign thyroid nodule (not recorded which). Some clones in this sample may be carry-over from other donors' samples. CDR3s include the opening cysteine and the closing phenylalanine or tryptophan. The D gene is left open where the match is weak. The size entry is marked missing in some rows and otherwise reads once, few, many or a size class.

many	TRBJ2-3	-	15	TRBV7-3	TGTGCCAGCAGCTTCGGCCCCTTACCCACAGATACGCAGTATTTT	CASSFGPLPTDTQYF
few	TRBJ1-2	-	15	TRBV27	TGTGCCAGCAGTTTAGTGGGGGGGCTTAACTATGGCTACACCTTC	CASSLVGGLNYGYTF
medium-sized	TRBJ2-3	-	14	TRBV10-3	TGTGCCATCAGTGAGGGGGCTAGCACAGATACGCAGTATTTT	CAISEGASTDTQYF
-	TRBJ2-2	-	16	TRBV6-1	TGTGCCAGCAGCCGACAGAGGGGTTGGAACACCGGGGAGCTGTTTTTT	CASSRQRGWNTGELFF
few	TRBJ2-7	TRBD2	16	TRBV5-8	TGTGCCAGCGGCTCATTGACTAGCGGGCTTGGTACGGAGCAGTGCTTC	CASGSLTSGLGTEQCF
medium-sized	TRBJ2-1	TRBD1	14	TRBV6-1	TGTGCCAGCAGTGTCGGGACAGGCTACAATGAGCAGTTCTTC	CASSVGTGYNEQFF
-	TRBJ2-3	-	16	TRBV5-1	TGCGCCAGCAGCTTACGTTACCCGGACAGCACAGATACGCAGTATTTT	CASSLRYPDSTDTQYF
medium-sized	TRBJ1-2	-	17	TRBV5-5	TGTGCCAGCAGCTTGGATGGCAGGCCTCCGCGGATATATGGCTACACCTTC	CASSLDGRPPRIYGYTF
medium-sized	TRBJ1-2	-	14	TRBV19	TGTGCCAGTAGTATAGGGCAGGGCTATAGGGGCTACACCTTC	CASSIGQGYRGYTF
-	TRBJ2-7	-	15	TRBV20-1	TGCAGTGCTAGAGATCCGTGGGGCCAACGGGGCGAGCAGTACTTC	CSARDPWGQRGEQYF
many	TRBJ2-7	-	14	TRBV24-1	TGTGCCACCAGTGTCGGGAGAGGGTTCGACGAGCAGTACTTC	CATSVGRGFDEQYF
medium-sized	TRBJ2-1	TRBD1	16	TRBV2	TGTGCCAGCAGTGAAAGAGGTGACAGGGGCTACAATGAGCAGTTCTTC	CASSERGDRGYNEQFF
-	TRBJ2-3	-	16	TRBV5-1	TGCGCCAGCAGCTTGCTCAGGGTGGAAGTCGCAGATACGCAGTATTTT	CASSLLRVEVADTQYF
medium-sized	TRBJ2-7	-	19	TRBV5-1	TGCGCCAGCAGCTTGGAGCCTGGGGCTAGCTATATTGGGTCCTACGAGCAGTACTTC	CASSLEPGASYIGSYEQYF
-	TRBJ2-3	TRBD2	14	TRBV6-1	TGTGCCAGCAGTGAACTAGCGGGAGGGGATACGCAGTATTTT	CASSELAGGDTQYF
few	TRBJ1-2	-	12	TRBV20-1	TGCAGTGCTTGGACAGCTAACTATGGCTACACCTTC	CSAWTANYGYTF